This section outlines one T cell receptor (beta chain) sequence together with its context. Its antigen is undetermined. For the library, individual cDNA molecules each received unique molecular identifiers. TCRdb re-called the RACE reads with MiXCR, one entry per CDR3 protein. The sample carries roughly 180,000 distinct CDR3 sequences, approximately 20% recorded once. The time point here: patch test 1, 2 weeks after DPC sensitization. Documented treatment: therapeutic diphenylcyclopropenone sensitization with weekly scalp DPC. This sample was included in a study of human T cells and chemical hapten exposure. The wider study: An area of 2 cm by roughly 2.2 cm on upper inner arm skin received 2% DPC for sensitization. Weekly administration of diphenylcyclopropenone to the scalp of patients continued throughout the roughly 23-week study. General study points: Compared to controls, expanded TCRs made significantly more large clusters of similar CDR3s.

The CDR3 totals 14 residues. Trimming stripped 2 bases from V and 1 base from J, with 11 bases between. Germline CDR1 and CDR2: DFQATT and SNEGSKA (reference sequence). This sequence was found in a woman between 45 and 60 years old with alopecia areata. Some clones in this sample may be carry-over from other donors' samples. This specimen was whole blood, taken in connection with sensitization to the hapten diphenylcyclopropenone (DPC). V gene TRBV20-1 combines with J gene TRBJ2-5; TRBD1 is a possible D gene (5 bases). The DNA for the CDR3 is TGCAGTGCTAGACCCCGGACAAGCCAAGAGACCCAGTACTTC. Protein sequence: CSARPRTSQETQYF.